The following is a T cell receptor beta chain sequence with its context. The data belong to a study of blood T cell repertoires in COVID-19. Study in general: Samples came from the United States, Italy and Spain, spanning acute and convalescent COVID-19.

Each recovered donor of Cohort 3 presented with two negative PCRs, clearance, or symptom resolution. Source study methods: The authors estimated nucleated cell counts from reference gene primer amplification. Clones were sequenced by immunoSEQ multiplex PCR, and TCRdb holds only the in-frame ones, with some missing. The V and J calls and clone size come from that table; D and trimming were worked out from the DNA. The sample contains 390,000 or so clones, roughly four fifths of which appear only once. CDR3 length: 13 residues. V lost 6 bases to trimming and J lost 1 base, with 9 bases between them. In germline, CDR1 is MNHEY, CDR2 SVGAGI.

The origin of this receptor is a woman in her forties or fifties who had recovered from COVID-19. The sample was PBMCs or T cells enriched from blood (not recorded which). V gene TRBV6-5 combines with J gene TRBJ2-5; a possible D gene is TRBD1 (6 bases). The CDR3 region is CASSRDTQETQYF. In DNA, the CDR3 is TGTGCCAGCAGCCGGGACACCCAAGAGACCCAGTACTTC.